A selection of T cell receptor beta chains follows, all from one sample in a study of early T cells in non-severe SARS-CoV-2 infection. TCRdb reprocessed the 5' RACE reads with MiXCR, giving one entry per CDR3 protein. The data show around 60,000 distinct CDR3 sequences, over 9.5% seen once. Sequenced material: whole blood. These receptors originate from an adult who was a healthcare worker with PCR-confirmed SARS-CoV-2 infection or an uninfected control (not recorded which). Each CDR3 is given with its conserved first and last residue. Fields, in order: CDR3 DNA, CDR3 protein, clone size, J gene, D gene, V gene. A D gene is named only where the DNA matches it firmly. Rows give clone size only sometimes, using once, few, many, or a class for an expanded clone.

CDR3nt: TGTGCCAGCACCCCCAGGGGAGGTGAGCAGTTCTTC
CDR3aa: CASTPRGGEQFF
abundance: -
j_gene: TRBJ2-1
d_gene: -
v_gene: TRBV12-3/TRBV12-4

CDR3nt: TGTGCCAGCAGTAAAACCGGGACTAGTGGGGCCAAAAACATTCAGTACTTC
CDR3aa: CASSKTGTSGAKNIQYF
abundance: many
j_gene: TRBJ2-4
d_gene: TRBD2
v_gene: TRBV6-6

CDR3nt: TGTGCCAGCAGCTTAGAATTCACTGAAGCTTTCTTT
CDR3aa: CASSLEFTEAFF
abundance: once
j_gene: TRBJ1-1
d_gene: -
v_gene: TRBV7-9

CDR3nt: TGCAGTGCCCCGGGACAGAACCTCCGCTATGGCTACACCTTC
CDR3aa: CSAPGQNLRYGYTF
abundance: many
j_gene: TRBJ1-2
d_gene: TRBD1
v_gene: TRBV20-1

CDR3nt: TGCGCCAGCAGCCAAGGGCCGGACAGGTACTACGAGCAGTACTTC
CDR3aa: CASSQGPDRYYEQYF
abundance: many
j_gene: TRBJ2-7
d_gene: TRBD1
v_gene: TRBV4-1

CDR3nt: TGTGCCAGCAGCGGGGACAGGGGACAGCCCCAGCATTTT
CDR3aa: CASSGDRGQPQHF
abundance: -
j_gene: TRBJ1-5
d_gene: TRBD1
v_gene: TRBV9

CDR3nt: TGTGCCAGCAGCTTGGCCAGAAGGGCAGATACGCAGTATTTT
CDR3aa: CASSLARRADTQYF
abundance: -
j_gene: TRBJ2-3
d_gene: -
v_gene: TRBV5-4

CDR3nt: TGTGCCAGCAGCTCTTTAGGGGACACCGGGGAGCTGTTTTTT
CDR3aa: CASSSLGDTGELFF
abundance: many
j_gene: TRBJ2-2
d_gene: -
v_gene: TRBV7-3

CDR3nt: TGCAGCGTTGTAGGGGAATTTGGGGGCACCGGGGAGCTGTTTTTT
CDR3aa: CSVVGEFGGTGELFF
abundance: few
j_gene: TRBJ2-2
d_gene: -
v_gene: TRBV29-1

CDR3nt: TGTGCCAGCAGCCCCCCGGAGGGTACGAACTATGGCTACACCTTC
CDR3aa: CASSPPEGTNYGYTF
abundance: -
j_gene: TRBJ1-2
d_gene: -
v_gene: TRBV9

CDR3nt: TGTGCCAGCAGCTTGGGACAGGGGGCGAGCTATGGCTACACCTTC
CDR3aa: CASSLGQGASYGYTF
abundance: many
j_gene: TRBJ1-2
d_gene: TRBD1
v_gene: TRBV5-5

CDR3nt: TGTGCCACCTTGAAAGGGGCCGACACCGGGGAGCTGTTTTTT
CDR3aa: CATLKGADTGELFF
abundance: -
j_gene: TRBJ2-2
d_gene: -
v_gene: TRBV12-3/TRBV12-4

CDR3nt: TGTGCCAGCAGCTTGAACGTAGCGGGGGCAAACAATGAGCAGTTCTTC
CDR3aa: CASSLNVAGANNEQFF
abundance: few
j_gene: TRBJ2-1
d_gene: TRBD2
v_gene: TRBV7-3

CDR3nt: TGTGCCAGCAGCTTAAGCGGGGGCACTGAAGCTTTCTTT
CDR3aa: CASSLSGGTEAFF
abundance: -
j_gene: TRBJ1-1
d_gene: -
v_gene: TRBV7-2

CDR3nt: TGTGCCAGCAGCCTCAACATAGGCCATGAGCAGTTCTTC
CDR3aa: CASSLNIGHEQFF
abundance: few
j_gene: TRBJ2-1
d_gene: -
v_gene: TRBV7-3

CDR3nt: TGTGCCAGCAGTTTGACAGCAGACTCAAACTATGGCTACACCTTC
CDR3aa: CASSLTADSNYGYTF
abundance: many
j_gene: TRBJ1-2
d_gene: -
v_gene: TRBV27